These T cell receptor beta chains were read from a single sample in a study of T-cell reconstitution after alpha-beta-depleted transplantation in children. TCRdb independently ran MiXCR on the PCR reads; one entry per CDR3 protein. This sample has 670,000 or so distinct CDR3 sequences, with around 14% found just once. This specimen consisted of PBMCs, obtained before TCRalphabeta/CD19-depleted stem cell transplant. These receptors were taken from a girl aged 2-9 years with congenital amegakaryocytic thrombocytopenia, due to receive a stem cell transplant. Each CDR3 is given with its conserved first and last residue. The order of the fields is J gene, V gene, clone size, D gene, CDR3 DNA, CDR3 protein. D genes are given only for firm matches. A clone size is listed for some rows: how often the clone was seen (once, few, many), or a class if it is expanded.

J gene: TRBJ2-7; V gene: TRBV20-1; clone size: many; D gene: NA; CDR3 DNA: TGCAGTGCTAGAAAGAGGGGGGCCTACGAGCAGTACTTC; CDR3 protein: CSARKRGAYEQYF
J gene: TRBJ2-7; V gene: TRBV6-5; clone size: many; D gene: TRBD2; CDR3 DNA: TGTGCCATTGGACTAGCGGGAAGTGAGCAGTACTTC; CDR3 protein: CAIGLAGSEQYF
J gene: TRBJ2-1; V gene: TRBV29-1; clone size: NA; D gene: TRBD1; CDR3 DNA: TGCAGCGATGGACAGGGGGCTAATGAGCAGTTCTTC; CDR3 protein: CSDGQGANEQFF
J gene: TRBJ2-3; V gene: TRBV5-1; clone size: many; D gene: NA; CDR3 DNA: TGCGCCAGCGCTGGATCAGATACGCAGTATTTT; CDR3 protein: CASAGSDTQYF
J gene: TRBJ2-5; V gene: TRBV14; clone size: few; D gene: TRBD2; CDR3 DNA: TGTGCCAGCAGCCAAGAGTCAGCGGGGCAAGAGACCCAGTACTTC; CDR3 protein: CASSQESAGQETQYF
J gene: TRBJ2-7; V gene: TRBV20-1; clone size: many; D gene: TRBD1; CDR3 DNA: TGCAGTGCTACCGGGGACAGAACCTACGAGCAGTACTTC; CDR3 protein: CSATGDRTYEQYF
J gene: TRBJ2-7; V gene: TRBV10-3; clone size: NA; D gene: TRBD2; CDR3 DNA: TGTGCCATCACTAGCGGGGGGAGCTACGAGCAGTACTTC; CDR3 protein: CAITSGGSYEQYF
J gene: TRBJ2-3; V gene: TRBV5-1; clone size: many; D gene: NA; CDR3 DNA: TGCGCCAGCAGCTTGGGGAGGCCCGGCACAGATACGCAGTATTTT; CDR3 protein: CASSLGRPGTDTQYF
J gene: TRBJ1-2; V gene: TRBV7-3; clone size: few; D gene: NA; CDR3 DNA: TGTGCCAGCAGCACGAACCAACCGGGGGTGGGCTATGGCTACACCTTC; CDR3 protein: CASSTNQPGVGYGYTF
J gene: TRBJ2-7; V gene: TRBV12-3/TRBV12-4; clone size: many; D gene: TRBD1; CDR3 DNA: TGTGCCAGCAGTCCCGGGACAGGGATTTGGTACGAGCAGTACTTC; CDR3 protein: CASSPGTGIWYEQYF
J gene: TRBJ2-7; V gene: TRBV20-1; clone size: few; D gene: NA; CDR3 DNA: TGCAGTGCTACCGGGACTTCCATCCTCTACGAGCAGTACTTC; CDR3 protein: CSATGTSILYEQYF
J gene: TRBJ2-3; V gene: TRBV20-1; clone size: NA; D gene: NA; CDR3 DNA: TGCAGTGCAAAGATCCACCTCACAGATACGCAGTATTTT; CDR3 protein: CSAKIHLTDTQYF
J gene: TRBJ2-1; V gene: TRBV27; clone size: NA; D gene: TRBD1; CDR3 DNA: TGTGCCAGCAGTTTCCCCGACAGGGTGAATGAGCAGTTCTTC; CDR3 protein: CASSFPDRVNEQFF
J gene: TRBJ2-7; V gene: TRBV9; clone size: many; D gene: NA; CDR3 DNA: TGTGCCAGCAGCGAATTTGGGCTAGCAGGTTACGAGCAGTACTTC; CDR3 protein: CASSEFGLAGYEQYF
J gene: TRBJ2-7; V gene: TRBV12-3/TRBV12-4; clone size: many; D gene: NA; CDR3 DNA: TGTGCCAGCAGTTGGGGCATCGGCGAGCAGTACTTC; CDR3 protein: CASSWGIGEQYF